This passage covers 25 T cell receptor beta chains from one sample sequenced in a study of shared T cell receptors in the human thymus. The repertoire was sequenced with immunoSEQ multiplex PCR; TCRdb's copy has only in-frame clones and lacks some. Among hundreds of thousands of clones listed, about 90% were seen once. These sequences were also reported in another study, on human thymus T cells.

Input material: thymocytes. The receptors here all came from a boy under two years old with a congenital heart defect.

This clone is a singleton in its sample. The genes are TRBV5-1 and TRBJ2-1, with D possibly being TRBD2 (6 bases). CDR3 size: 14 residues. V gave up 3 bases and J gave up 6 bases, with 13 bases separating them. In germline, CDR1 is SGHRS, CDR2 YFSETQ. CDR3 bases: TGCGCCAGCAGCTACAGGAGGGGCTTCAATGAGCAGTTCTTC. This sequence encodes CASSYRRGFNEQFF.

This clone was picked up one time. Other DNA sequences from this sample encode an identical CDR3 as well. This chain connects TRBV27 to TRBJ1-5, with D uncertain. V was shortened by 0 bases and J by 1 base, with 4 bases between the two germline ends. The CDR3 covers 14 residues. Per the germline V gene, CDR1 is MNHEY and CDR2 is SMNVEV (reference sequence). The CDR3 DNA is TGTGCCAGCAGTTTATCGTTAAGCAATCAGCCCCAGCATTTT. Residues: CASSLSLSNQPQHF.

CDR3 region: CASSAKPGTGVNTQYF. The CDR3, as DNA: TGTGCCAGCAGTGCAAAACCCGGGACAGGGGTAAATACGCAGTATTTT. The chain has TRBV25-1 and TRBJ2-3, with TRBD1 matching 10 bases. Trimming removed 4 bases from V and 7 bases from J; junction bases left unmatched: 11. The CDR3 covers 16 residues. Germline V gene sequence: CDR1 MGHDK, CDR2 SYGVNS.

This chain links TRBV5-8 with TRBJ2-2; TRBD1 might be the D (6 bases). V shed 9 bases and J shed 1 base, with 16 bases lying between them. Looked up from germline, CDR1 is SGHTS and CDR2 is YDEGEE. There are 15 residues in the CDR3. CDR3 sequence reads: CAINSGHLNTGELFF. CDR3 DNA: TGTGCCATAAACTCGGGACACTTGAACACCGGGGAGCTGTTTTTT.

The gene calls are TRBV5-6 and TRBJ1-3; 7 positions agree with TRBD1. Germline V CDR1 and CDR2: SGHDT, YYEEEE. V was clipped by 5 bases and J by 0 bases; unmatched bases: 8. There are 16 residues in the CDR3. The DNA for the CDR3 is TGTGCCAGCAGTATCTCGACAGGGCCCTCTGGAAACACCATATATTTT. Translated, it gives CASSISTGPSGNTIYF.

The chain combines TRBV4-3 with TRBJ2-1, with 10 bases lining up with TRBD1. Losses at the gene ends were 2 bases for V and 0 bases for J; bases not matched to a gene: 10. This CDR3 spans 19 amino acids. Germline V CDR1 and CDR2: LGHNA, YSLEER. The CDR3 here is CASSQSRDRGPSSYNEQFF. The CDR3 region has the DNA TGCGCCAGCAGCCAATCTCGGGACAGGGGTCCGAGCTCCTACAATGAGCAGTTCTTC.

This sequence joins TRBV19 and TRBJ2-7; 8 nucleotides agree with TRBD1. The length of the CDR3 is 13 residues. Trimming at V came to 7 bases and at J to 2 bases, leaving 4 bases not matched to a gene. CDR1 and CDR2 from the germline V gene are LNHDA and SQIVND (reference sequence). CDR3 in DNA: TGTGCCAGTACTGGGACAGGCCCCTACGAGCAGTACTTC. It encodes CASTGTGPYEQYF.

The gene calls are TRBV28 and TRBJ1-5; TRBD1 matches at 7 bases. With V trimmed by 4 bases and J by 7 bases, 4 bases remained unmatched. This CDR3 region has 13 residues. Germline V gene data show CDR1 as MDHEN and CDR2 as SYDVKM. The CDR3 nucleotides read TGTGCCAGCAGTTCCGGGACAGTCCAGCCCCAGCATTTT. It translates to CASSSGTVQPQHF. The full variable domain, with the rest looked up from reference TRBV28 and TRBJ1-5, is DVKVTQSSRYLVKRTGEKVFLECVQDMDHENMFWYRQDPGLGLRLIYFSYDVKMKEKGDIPEGYSVSREKKERFSLILESASTNQTSMYLCASSSGTVQPQHFGDGTRLSIL.

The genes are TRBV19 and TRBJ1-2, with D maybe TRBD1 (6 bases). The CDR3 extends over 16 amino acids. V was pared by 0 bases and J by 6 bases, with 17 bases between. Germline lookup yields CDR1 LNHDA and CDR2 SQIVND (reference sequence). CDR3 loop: CASSIEAGGAQDGYTF. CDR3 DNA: TGTGCCAGTAGTATAGAGGCTGGGGGGGCCCAGGATGGCTACACCTTC.

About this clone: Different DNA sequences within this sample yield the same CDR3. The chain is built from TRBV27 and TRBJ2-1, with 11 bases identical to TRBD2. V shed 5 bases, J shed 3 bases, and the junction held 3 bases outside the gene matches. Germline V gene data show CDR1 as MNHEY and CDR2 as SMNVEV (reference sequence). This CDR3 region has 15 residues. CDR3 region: CASSPLAGGYNEQFF. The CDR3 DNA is TGTGCCAGCAGTCCCCTAGCGGGGGGCTACAATGAGCAGTTCTTC.

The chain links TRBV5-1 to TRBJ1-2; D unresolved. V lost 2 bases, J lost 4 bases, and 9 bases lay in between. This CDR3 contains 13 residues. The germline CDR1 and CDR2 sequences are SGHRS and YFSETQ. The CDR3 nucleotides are TGCGCCAGCAGCTTCGACACCAGCTATGGCTACACCTTC. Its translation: CASSFDTSYGYTF.

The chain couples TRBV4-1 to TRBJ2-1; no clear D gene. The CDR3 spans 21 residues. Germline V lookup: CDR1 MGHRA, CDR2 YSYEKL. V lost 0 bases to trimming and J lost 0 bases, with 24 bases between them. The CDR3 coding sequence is TGCGCCAGCAGCCAAGATCTTCTGGTTCCCCCGCTTGGTAGCTCCTACAATGAGCAGTTCTTC. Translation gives CASSQDLLVPPLGSSYNEQFF.

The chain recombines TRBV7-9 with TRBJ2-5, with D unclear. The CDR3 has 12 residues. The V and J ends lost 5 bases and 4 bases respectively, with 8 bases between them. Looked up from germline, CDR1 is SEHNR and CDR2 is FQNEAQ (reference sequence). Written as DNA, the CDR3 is TGTGCCAGCAGCCGTCCCCGAGAGACCCAGTACTTC. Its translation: CASSRPRETQYF. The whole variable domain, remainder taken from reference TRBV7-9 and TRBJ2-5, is DTGVSQNPRHKITKRGQNVTFRCDPISEHNRLYWYRQTLGQGPEFLTYFQNEAQLEKSRLLSDRFSAERPKGSFSTLEIQRTEQGDSAMYLCASSRPRETQYFGPGTRLLVL.

CDR3 nucleotides: TGTGCCAGCAGCTTAGTCCCTAGCGGTTTCTCCTACAATGAGCAGTTCTTC. It translates to CASSLVPSGFSYNEQFF. The rearrangement links TRBV7-2 to TRBJ2-1; TRBD2 matches at 7 bases. CDR3 length equals 17 residues. With 1 base clipped from V and 0 bases from J, the junction kept 6 bases outside the gene matches. Germline V gene sequence: CDR1 SGHTA, CDR2 FQGNSA.

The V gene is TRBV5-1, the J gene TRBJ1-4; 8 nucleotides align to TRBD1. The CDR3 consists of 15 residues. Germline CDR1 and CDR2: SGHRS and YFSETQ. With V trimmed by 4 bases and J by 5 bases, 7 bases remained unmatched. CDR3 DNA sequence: TGCGCCAGCAGCAGGGGGACAGGCCCGAATGAAAAACTGTTTTTT. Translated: CASSRGTGPNEKLFF.

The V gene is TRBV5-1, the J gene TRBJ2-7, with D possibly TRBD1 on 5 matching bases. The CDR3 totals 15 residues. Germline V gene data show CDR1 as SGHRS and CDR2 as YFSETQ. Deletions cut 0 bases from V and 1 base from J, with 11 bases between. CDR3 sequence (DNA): TGCGCCAGCAGCTTGGGGCCCGACAGTTCCTACGAGCAGTACTTC. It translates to CASSLGPDSSYEQYF.

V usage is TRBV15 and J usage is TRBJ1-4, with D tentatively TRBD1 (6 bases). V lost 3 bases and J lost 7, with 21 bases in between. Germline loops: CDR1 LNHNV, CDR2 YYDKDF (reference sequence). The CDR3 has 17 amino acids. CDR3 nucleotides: TGTGCCACCAGCAGTTTGCTCTGGTGGGGAGGGGGTGAAAAACTGTTTTTT. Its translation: CATSSLLWWGGGEKLFF.

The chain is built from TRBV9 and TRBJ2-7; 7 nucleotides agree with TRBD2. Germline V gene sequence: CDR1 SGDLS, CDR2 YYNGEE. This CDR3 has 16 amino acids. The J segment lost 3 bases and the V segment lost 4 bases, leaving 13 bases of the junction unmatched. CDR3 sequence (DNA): TGTGCCAGCAGCACCCGGGGGGACCCCCGAGGCTACGAGCAGTACTTC. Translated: CASSTRGDPRGYEQYF.

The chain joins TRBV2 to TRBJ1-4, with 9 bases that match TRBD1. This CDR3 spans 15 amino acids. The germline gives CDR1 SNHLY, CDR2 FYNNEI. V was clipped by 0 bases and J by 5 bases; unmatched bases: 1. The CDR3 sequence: CASSEATGGNEKLFF. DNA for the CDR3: TGTGCCAGCAGTGAAGCGACAGGGGGGAATGAAAAACTGTTTTTT.

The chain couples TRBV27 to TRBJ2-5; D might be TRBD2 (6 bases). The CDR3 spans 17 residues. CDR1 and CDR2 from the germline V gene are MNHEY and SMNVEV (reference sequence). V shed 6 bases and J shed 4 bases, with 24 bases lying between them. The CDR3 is CASSRAGTPFVSETQYF. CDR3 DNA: TGTGCCAGCAGCCGCGCCGGGACTCCATTTGTGTCAGAGACCCAGTACTTC.

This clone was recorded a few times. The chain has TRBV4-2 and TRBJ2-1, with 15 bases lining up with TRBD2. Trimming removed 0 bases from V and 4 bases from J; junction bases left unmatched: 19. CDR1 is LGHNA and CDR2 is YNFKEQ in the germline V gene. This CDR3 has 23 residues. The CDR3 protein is CASSQDIPPGLAGGGGKYNEQFF. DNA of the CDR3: TGTGCCAGCAGCCAAGATATACCCCCGGGACTAGCGGGAGGAGGGGGCAAGTACAATGAGCAGTTCTTC.

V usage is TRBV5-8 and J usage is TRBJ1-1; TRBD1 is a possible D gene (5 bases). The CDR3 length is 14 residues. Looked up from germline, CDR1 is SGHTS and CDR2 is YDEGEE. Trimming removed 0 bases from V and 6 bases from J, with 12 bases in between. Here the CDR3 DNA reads TGTGCCAGCAGCTTGGGTGGCCCGGGGGCTGAAGCTTTCTTT. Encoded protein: CASSLGGPGAEAFF.

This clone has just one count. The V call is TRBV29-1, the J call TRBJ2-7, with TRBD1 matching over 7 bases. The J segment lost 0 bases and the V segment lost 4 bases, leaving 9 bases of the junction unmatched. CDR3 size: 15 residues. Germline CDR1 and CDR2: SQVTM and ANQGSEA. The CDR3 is CSVVIQGTDSYEQYF. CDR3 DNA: TGCAGCGTTGTAATCCAAGGGACAGACTCCTACGAGCAGTACTTC.

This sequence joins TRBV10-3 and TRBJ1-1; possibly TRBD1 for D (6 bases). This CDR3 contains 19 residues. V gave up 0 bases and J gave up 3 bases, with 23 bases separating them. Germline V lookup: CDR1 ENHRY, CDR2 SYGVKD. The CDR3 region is CAISESEGTGTKGYTEAFF. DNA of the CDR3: TGTGCCATCAGTGAGTCGGAAGGGACGGGGACAAAGGGATACACTGAAGCTTTCTTT.

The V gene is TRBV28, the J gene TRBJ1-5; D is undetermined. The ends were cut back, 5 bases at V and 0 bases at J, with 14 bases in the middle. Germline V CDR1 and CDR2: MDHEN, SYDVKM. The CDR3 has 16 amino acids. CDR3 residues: CASSPSHPYSNQPQHF. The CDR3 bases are TGTGCCAGCAGTCCCTCACACCCTTATAGCAATCAGCCCCAGCATTTT.